These 32 T cell receptor beta chains originate from one sample sequenced in a study of T cell changes during pregnancy in multiple sclerosis. Sequencing was performed with immunoSEQ multiplex PCR; in TCRdb, only in-frame clones are kept and a portion is missing. Among approximately 50,000 clones listed, roughly nine tenths were seen once. Sequences were derived from CD8+ T cells from peripheral blood mononuclear cells, sampled after pregnancy. The origin of the receptors is a female donor with multiple sclerosis, enrolled in a pregnancy study.

The gene calls are TRBV7-3 and TRBJ2-2; TRBD1 aligns across 12 bases. Germline CDR1 and CDR2: SGHTA and FQGTGA. V was pared by 5 bases and J by 6 bases, with 13 bases of the junction left unmatched. CDR3 length: 18 amino acids. The CDR3 reads CASSLPRGTGGEAGELFF. The CDR3 DNA sequence: TGTGCCAGCAGCCTCCCTCGGGGGACAGGGGGCGAAGCCGGGGAGCTGTTTTTT.

The chain employs TRBV6-5 and TRBJ1-2, with D maybe TRBD1 (5 bases). The germline CDR1 and CDR2 sequences are MNHEY and SVGAGI. V gave up 4 bases and J gave up 7 bases, with 19 bases separating them. The length of the CDR3 is 15 residues. CDR3 nucleotide sequence: TGTGCCAGCAGTTTTTCAGGCAGGGACTATGTTGGCTACACCTTC. Protein sequence: CASSFSGRDYVGYTF.

The chain recombines TRBV7-8 with TRBJ1-1; 9 bases line up with TRBD1. This CDR3 region has 16 residues. Germline CDR1 and CDR2: SGHVS and FQNEAQ. With 4 bases clipped from V and 4 bases from J, the junction kept 10 bases outside the gene matches. The CDR3 here is CASSSGWTGDGTEAFF. Written as DNA, the CDR3 is TGTGCCAGCAGCTCGGGATGGACAGGGGATGGCACTGAAGCTTTCTTT.

The genes are TRBV19 and TRBJ2-3, with D perhaps TRBD2 (5 bases). Trimming cost V 4 bases and J 6 bases, with 17 bases left between them. Germline V lookup: CDR1 LNHDA, CDR2 SQIVND (reference sequence). CDR3 size: 15 residues. The CDR3 here is CASSTSSFFGDTQYF. The CDR3 nucleotides are TGTGCCAGTAGTACATCTAGCTTCTTCGGGGATACGCAGTATTTT.

V gene TRBV6-1 combines with J gene TRBJ1-2, with D perhaps TRBD1 (6 bases). The CDR3 has 16 amino acids. V was clipped by 0 bases and J by 6 bases, with 17 bases between them. From germline, CDR1 is MNHNS and CDR2 SASEGT. CDR3 in amino acids: CASSEAIRGGIDGYTF. Here the CDR3 DNA reads TGTGCCAGCAGTGAAGCGATCAGGGGCGGTATTGATGGCTACACCTTC.

The gene calls are TRBV2 and TRBJ2-7; 9 nucleotides line up with TRBD2. Germline V gene lookup returns CDR1 SNHLY and CDR2 FYNNEI. The CDR3 is 15 residues long. Trimming cost V 6 bases and J 1 base; bases outside gene matches: 7. CDR3 amino acids: CASREGTSRSYEQYF. DNA of the CDR3: TGTGCCAGCAGAGAGGGGACTAGCCGATCCTACGAGCAGTACTTC.

The chain has TRBV11-2 and TRBJ2-7, with 7 nucleotides matching TRBD1. CDR3 length: 16 amino acids. V dropped 4 bases and J dropped 0; count of bases not matched to a gene: 9. Germline V gene lookup returns CDR1 SGHAT and CDR2 FQNNGV. CDR3 loop: CASSSPGQISSYEQYF. In DNA form, the CDR3 reads TGTGCCAGCAGCTCCCCGGGACAGATAAGCTCCTACGAGCAGTACTTC. Full variable domain (outside the CDR3, taken from reference TRBV11-2 and TRBJ2-7): EAGVAQSPRYKIIEKRQSVAFWCNPISGHATLYWYQQILGQGPKLLIQFQNNGVVDDSQLPKDRFSAERLKGVDSTLKIQPAKLEDSAVYLCASSSPGQISSYEQYFGPGTRLTVT.

The chain uses TRBV4-2 and TRBJ2-1; 11 bases align to TRBD2. V shed 0 bases, J shed 6 bases, and the junction held 4 bases outside the gene matches. Germline V gene data show CDR1 as LGHNA and CDR2 as YNFKEQ. The CDR3 has 16 amino acids. The CDR3, as DNA: TGTGCCAGCAGCCAAGATCCTAGCGGGGGGTCCAATGAGCAGTTCTTC. It specifies CASSQDPSGGSNEQFF.

V gene TRBV9 combines with J gene TRBJ1-6; maybe TRBD1 (5 bases). CDR1 and CDR2 from the germline V gene are SGDLS and YYNGEE. The CDR3 length is 16 residues. V was shortened by 3 bases and J by 4 bases, with 14 bases between the two germline ends. The CDR3 sequence: CASSDGQDLYNSPLHF. The CDR3 DNA follows: TGTGCCAGCAGCGACGGACAAGACCTTTATAATTCACCCCTCCACTTT.

The chain links TRBV7-9 to TRBJ2-2; 9 bases line up with TRBD1. The CDR3 sequence is 14 residues long. After removal of 7 bases from V and 6 bases from J, the junction contained 6 bases not matched to a gene. Germline V gene data show CDR1 as SEHNR and CDR2 as FQNEAQ (reference sequence). The CDR3 loop is CASTDRGGAGELFF. DNA for the CDR3: TGTGCCAGCACGGACAGGGGTGGGGCCGGGGAGCTGTTTTTT.

The V gene is TRBV13, the J gene TRBJ1-3; 7 bases are a match to TRBD1. Germline values: CDR1 PRHDT, CDR2 FYEKMQ (reference sequence). This CDR3 is 15 amino acids long. Unmatched junction bases numbered 7, after V lost 5 bases and J lost 3 bases. CDR3 in DNA: TGTGCCAGCAGCCCCCTGGGGACAGATGGAAACACCATATATTTT. It is translated as CASSPLGTDGNTIYF. Variable domain in full (rest from reference TRBV13 and TRBJ1-3): AAGVIQSPRHLIKEKRETATLKCYPIPRHDTVYWYQQGPGQDPQFLISFYEKMQSDKGSIPDRFSAQQFSDYHSELNMSSLELGDSALYFCASSPLGTDGNTIYFGEGSWLTVV.

This clone appeared a single time. This chain connects TRBV9 to TRBJ2-3; 9 bases fit TRBD2. The CDR3 is 17 residues long. Trimming removed 0 bases from V and 2 bases from J; junction bases left unmatched: 7. CDR1 and CDR2 (germline): SGDLS, YYNGEE. This CDR3 reads CASSVAVAGGPTDTQYF. CDR3 in DNA: TGTGCCAGCAGCGTAGCTGTGGCGGGGGGGCCCACAGATACGCAGTATTTT.

This clone was picked up a small number of times. The chain links TRBV30 to TRBJ2-2; D gene uncertain. The V end lost 4 bases, the J end lost 7 bases, and 13 bases lay between the germline ends. From germline, CDR1 is GTSNPN and CDR2 SVGIG (reference sequence). The CDR3 covers 13 residues. In DNA, the CDR3 is TGTGCCTGGACCCATATAGCTGACGGGGAGCTGTTTTTT. It codes for CAWTHIADGELFF.

The chain links TRBV19 to TRBJ1-1; D unclear. CDR3 length: 13 amino acids. V lost 3 bases to trimming and J lost 5 bases, with 10 bases between them. CDR1 is LNHDA, CDR2 SQIVND, per germline (reference sequence). CDR3 nucleotides: TGTGCCAGTAGTATCCCCCGTTTTACTGAAGCTTTCTTT. It codes for CASSIPRFTEAFF.

The chain recombines TRBV5-1 with TRBJ1-4; 7 positions match TRBD1. The CDR3 has 15 residues. J was trimmed by 0 bases and V by 1 base; bases with no gene match: 0. The germline CDR1 and CDR2 sequences are SGHRS and YFSETQ. CDR3 residues: CASSLTGATNEKLFF. DNA for the CDR3: TGCGCCAGCAGCTTGACAGGGGCAACTAATGAAAAACTGTTTTTT.

J is TRBJ2-5 and V is TRBV2; TRBD2 aligns across 8 bases. This CDR3 spans 15 amino acids. Germline values: CDR1 SNHLY, CDR2 FYNNEI. The V and J ends lost 4 bases and 2 bases, in that order; junction bases with no gene match: 6. In DNA form, the CDR3 reads TGTGCCAGCAGTGGGGACGGGGGGGAGCAAGAGACCCAGTACTTC. This translates into CASSGDGGEQETQYF.

This chain joins TRBV5-1 and TRBJ2-1; D possibly corresponds to TRBD1 (6 bases). V lost 0 bases to trimming and J lost 3 bases, with 13 bases between them. In germline, CDR1 is SGHRS, CDR2 YFSETQ. The CDR3 has 16 residues. The CDR3 DNA sequence: TGCGCCAGCAGCTTGGAAGGGGGTAACCTCTACAATGAGCAGTTCTTC. Its translation: CASSLEGGNLYNEQFF.

The chain links TRBV7-9 to TRBJ2-1, with D tentatively TRBD1 (5 bases). The V gene's germline CDR1 is SEHNR and CDR2 FQNEAQ (reference sequence). The CDR3 totals 13 residues. Trimming shortened V by 5 bases and J by 12 bases, and 17 bases separated the two germline ends. The CDR3 protein is CASSPRRVQGQFF. The CDR3 DNA is TGTGCCAGCAGCCCGCGTCGGGTTCAGGGGCAGTTCTTC.

The genes are TRBV9 and TRBJ1-2; the match to TRBD1 covers 7 bases. CDR3 length: 14 amino acids. The germline CDR1 and CDR2 sequences are SGDLS and YYNGEE. The V and J ends lost 3 bases and 8 bases, in that order; junction bases with no gene match: 10. CDR3: CASSAQRGPGGYTF. The CDR3 DNA sequence: TGTGCCAGCAGCGCCCAGAGGGGGCCGGGGGGCTACACCTTC. The entire variable domain, with the rest obtained from reference TRBV9 and TRBJ1-2, is as follows: DSGVTQTPKHLITATGQRVTLRCSPRSGDLSVYWYQQSLDQGLQFLIQYYNGEERAKGNILERFSAQQFPDLHSELNLSSLELGDSALYFCASSAQRGPGGYTFGSGTRLTVV.

This clone was picked up a small number of times. CDR3 DNA sequence: TGTGCCACCGAGACAGTCTATGGCTACACCTTC. Protein product: CATETVYGYTF. The rearrangement links TRBV6-1 to TRBJ1-2; the D gene is possibly TRBD1 (5 bases). With 10 bases removed from V and 4 bases from J, the gap between germline ends came to 10 bases. Germline V gives CDR1 MNHNS, CDR2 SASEGT. The CDR3 has 11 amino acids.

This sequence joins TRBV19 and TRBJ1-1; 7 positions match TRBD1. The V and J ends lost 3 bases and 0 bases, in that order; junction bases with no gene match: 7. The length of the CDR3 is 16 residues. From germline, CDR1 is LNHDA and CDR2 SQIVND (reference sequence). The CDR3 spells CASSISGGRMNTEAFF. The CDR3, as DNA: TGTGCCAGTAGTATTTCAGGGGGAAGAATGAACACTGAAGCTTTCTTT.

The V call is TRBV29-1, the J call TRBJ2-7; D gene uncertain. V lost 7 bases, J lost 0 bases, and 13 bases lay in between. The germline gives CDR1 SQVTM, CDR2 ANQGSEA. The CDR3 runs 13 residues. In nucleotides, the CDR3 is TGCAGCGCCGTGTGGCAGGCCTCCTACGAGCAGTACTTC. Amino acids: CSAVWQASYEQYF.

The genes are TRBV11-2 and TRBJ2-5, with TRBD1 as a possible D gene (5 bases). Deletions cut 5 bases from V and 2 bases from J, with 12 bases between. CDR1 is SGHAT, CDR2 FQNNGV, per germline. The CDR3 spans 14 residues. Here the CDR3 reads CASSQWTSQETQYF. The CDR3 bases are TGTGCCAGCAGCCAATGGACATCTCAAGAGACCCAGTACTTC.

The J gene is TRBJ2-3, the V gene TRBV13; D is undetermined. The germline V gene has CDR1 PRHDT and CDR2 FYEKMQ (reference sequence). The CDR3 totals 11 residues. The V end was cut by 8 bases, the J end by 10 bases, with 13 bases between. Written as DNA, the CDR3 is TGTGCCAGCTCCTCCCTCCCGGCGCAGTATTTT. Translated, it gives CASSSLPAQYF.

The chain links TRBV2 to TRBJ1-1; D remains unclear. This CDR3 is built from 12 residues. In germline, CDR1 is SNHLY, CDR2 FYNNEI. V was shortened by 3 bases and J by 3 bases, with 5 bases between the two germline ends. Written as DNA, the CDR3 is TGTGCCAGCAGTGACGGGTACACTGAAGCTTTCTTT. This encodes CASSDGYTEAFF.

This chain links TRBV27 with TRBJ2-7, with 8 bases fitting TRBD1. The CDR3 is 16 amino acids. CDR1 and CDR2 (germline): MNHEY, SMNVEV (reference sequence). With 3 bases clipped from V and 0 bases from J, the junction kept 7 bases outside the gene matches. In DNA, the CDR3 is TGTGCCAGCAGTTTTCACAGGGGGACTGACTCCTACGAGCAGTACTTC. It specifies CASSFHRGTDSYEQYF.

The chain links TRBV9 to TRBJ2-3, with TRBD2 matching 7 bases. The length of the CDR3 is 14 residues. Germline CDR1 SGDLS, CDR2 YYNGEE. The trim removed 2 bases at V and 3 bases at J, leaving 3 bases unmatched. The CDR3 nucleotides are TGTGCCAGCAGCGTGCTAGCGGCGACAGATACGCAGTATTTT. Translation gives CASSVLAATDTQYF. The full variable domain, rest sourced from reference TRBV9 and TRBJ2-3, is DSGVTQTPKHLITATGQRVTLRCSPRSGDLSVYWYQQSLDQGLQFLIQYYNGEERAKGNILERFSAQQFPDLHSELNLSSLELGDSALYFCASSVLAATDTQYFGPGTRLTVL.

The sample holds one count of this clone. The chain links TRBV25-1 to TRBJ1-2, with 8 bases matching TRBD1. The V gene end was trimmed by 4 bases and the J gene end by 6 bases; junction bases not matched to a gene: 7. This CDR3 has 14 residues. Germline-derived CDR1 and CDR2 are MGHDK and SYGVNS. CDR3 sequence reads: CASSAAGGADGYTF. In nucleotides, the CDR3 is TGTGCCAGCAGTGCCGCAGGGGGCGCAGATGGCTACACCTTC.

The CDR3 bases are TGTGCCAGCAGTGAAACAGGGGTGGACATTCAGTACTTC. It encodes CASSETGVDIQYF. This sequence joins TRBV6-1 and TRBJ2-4; 7 bases are a match to TRBD1. Germline-derived CDR1 and CDR2 are MNHNS and SASEGT. This CDR3 is 13 amino acids long. V was pared by 2 bases and J by 8 bases, with 3 bases of the junction left unmatched.

J is TRBJ2-7 and V is TRBV5-6; TRBD1 aligns across 7 bases. The CDR3 spans 13 residues. J lost 2 bases, V lost 4 bases, and 3 bases had no gene match. Germline CDR1 SGHDT, CDR2 YYEEEE. DNA for the CDR3: TGTGCCAGCAGCCCCGGGACAGCCTACGAGCAGTACTTC. It encodes CASSPGTAYEQYF.

The chain joins TRBV7-9 to TRBJ1-1, with D possibly TRBD1 on 6 matching bases. Trimming cost V 5 bases and J 11 bases, with 15 bases left between them. This CDR3 is built from 12 residues. The germline V gene has CDR1 SEHNR and CDR2 FQNEAQ (reference sequence). The CDR3 DNA is TGTGCCAGCAGCCGACAGGCTTTGGAGGCTTTCTTT. Its protein is CASSRQALEAFF.

The genes are TRBV14 and TRBJ2-7; D remains ambiguous. This CDR3 has 13 residues. Trimming left V 4 bases short and J 4 bases short, with 11 bases between. CDR1 is SGHDN and CDR2 is FVKESK in the germline V gene. CDR3 in DNA: TGTGCCAGCAGCCCACATCCTGGTTACGAGCAGTACTTC. Protein sequence: CASSPHPGYEQYF.